This record looks at one T cell receptor beta chain sequence and its context. These data come from a study of CD8+CD57+ T cells in acquired aplastic anemia. Profiles of TCR beta VDJ and CDR3 were generated from a genomic DNA template. TCRdb independently ran MiXCR on the reads; one entry per CDR3 protein. The data contain 200,000 to 300,000 distinct CDR3 sequences, around 82% of them singletons. The sequenced patients had an expansion of CD8+CD57+ cells seen by flow cytometry. Germline assignment: CDR1 DFQATT and CDR2 SNEGSKA (reference sequence). The CDR3 covers 14 residues. Trimming shortened V by 0 bases and J by 3 bases, and 10 bases separated the two germline ends.

This chain links TRBV20-1 with TRBJ2-3; D remains unclear. This receptor was identified in a human donor with aplastic anemia. The material sequenced was sorted CD4+, CD8+, or CD8+CD57+ T cells (not recorded which) from PBMCs. The CDR3 protein is CSARDPGGTDTQYF. CDR3 bases: TGCAGTGCTAGAGACCCCGGTGGAACAGATACGCAGTATTTT.